This is a list of T cell receptor beta chains from one sample in a study of breast tumors, draining lymph nodes, adjacent tissues. Each CDR3 protein gets one entry after TCRdb re-called the multiplex PCR reads with MiXCR. The data show under 150,000 distinct CDR3 sequences, approximately 20% seen once. Sequencing used axillary lymph node tissue. The receptors stem from a female donor with breast cancer. Some clones in this sample may be carry-over from other donors' samples. Both conserved end residues are part of each CDR3. Fields, in order: J gene, clone size, D gene, V gene, CDR3 protein, CDR3 DNA. D genes are given only for firm matches. Some rows have no size entry. The others give once, few or many, or a class for an expanded clone.

J: TRBJ1-2
size: many
D: TRBD1
V: TRBV9
CDR3: CASSPGGAYGYTF
DNA: TGTGCCAGCAGCCCAGGGGGGGCCTATGGCTACACCTTC

J: TRBJ2-7
size: NA
D: TRBD2
V: TRBV10-3
CDR3: CAISGSGTSGSEQYF
DNA: TGTGCCATCAGTGGGTCCGGGACTAGCGGGAGCGAGCAGTACTTC

J: TRBJ2-7
size: many
D: NA
V: TRBV27
CDR3: CASSLGGLEQYF
DNA: TGTGCCAGCAGTTTAGGAGGACTAGAGCAGTACTTC

J: TRBJ2-7
size: many
D: NA
V: TRBV12-3/TRBV12-4
CDR3: CASSPRKGVHEQYF
DNA: TGTGCCAGCAGTCCTCGGAAGGGGGTCCACGAGCAGTACTTC

J: TRBJ2-3
size: NA
D: NA
V: TRBV28
CDR3: CASAEGGASADTQYF
DNA: TGTGCCAGCGCTGAGGGGGGGGCTAGTGCAGATACGCAGTATTTT

J: TRBJ2-7
size: many
D: TRBD2
V: TRBV9
CDR3: CASSFGLAAYEQYF
DNA: TGTGCCAGCAGCTTCGGACTAGCTGCCTACGAGCAGTACTTC

J: TRBJ2-1
size: many
D: NA
V: TRBV9
CDR3: CASSREGAGLHSSYNEQFF
DNA: TGTGCCAGCAGCAGAGAGGGGGCGGGGCTCCATAGCTCCTACAATGAGCAGTTCTTC

J: TRBJ2-1
size: many
D: TRBD2
V: TRBV20-1
CDR3: CSARGLAGVGGEQFF
DNA: TGCAGTGCTAGGGGACTAGCGGGAGTGGGCGGTGAGCAGTTCTTC

J: TRBJ2-1
size: many
D: TRBD1
V: TRBV2
CDR3: CASTDYRGPYNEQFF
DNA: TGTGCCAGCACCGACTACAGGGGCCCCTACAATGAGCAGTTCTTC

J: TRBJ2-3
size: many
D: NA
V: TRBV29-1
CDR3: CSVGGGTDTQYF
DNA: TGCAGCGTTGGGGGGGGCACAGATACGCAGTATTTT

J: TRBJ2-3
size: large
D: TRBD2
V: TRBV7-9
CDR3: CASSLALRTSGSTDTQYF
DNA: TGTGCCAGCAGCTTAGCGCTCAGGACTAGCGGGAGCACAGATACGCAGTATTTT

J: TRBJ2-7
size: many
D: NA
V: TRBV5-6
CDR3: CASSWGNYEQYF
DNA: TGTGCCAGCAGCTGGGGGAACTACGAGCAGTACTTC

J: TRBJ2-3
size: few
D: TRBD2
V: TRBV27
CDR3: CASSTRLAGRPDTQYF
DNA: TGTGCCAGCAGCACCCGACTAGCCGGCCGCCCAGATACGCAGTATTTT

J: TRBJ1-4
size: NA
D: TRBD1
V: TRBV10-2
CDR3: CANSKDRGREKLFF
DNA: TGCGCCAACAGCAAGGACAGGGGACGGGAAAAACTGTTTTTT